The next 5 T cell receptor beta chains were all read from a single sample in a study of T cell changes during pregnancy in multiple sclerosis. Profiling relied on immunoSEQ multiplex PCR, and the TCRdb table lists in-frame clones only, not all of them. The sample yields 75,000 to 100,000 clones, around 94% seen once. Source: peripheral blood, taken after pregnancy. The origin of the receptors is a female donor with multiple sclerosis, enrolled in a pregnancy study.

This chain uses TRBV30 with TRBJ1-2, with a tentative D call TRBD1 (6 bases). Between the trimmed V and J ends, which lost 3 bases and 5 bases, there was a span of 10 bases. Germline values: CDR1 GTSNPN, CDR2 SVGIG (reference sequence). The CDR3 covers 12 residues. In DNA, the CDR3 is TGTGCCTGGAGACCTACAGGGTATGGCTACACCTTC. It codes for CAWRPTGYGYTF.

V usage is TRBV5-1 and J usage is TRBJ2-5; TRBD2 matches at 9 bases. CDR3 size: 13 residues. The V gene's germline CDR1 is SGHRS and CDR2 YFSETQ. J gave up 5 bases and V 6 bases, and 5 bases lay outside the gene matches. CDR3: CASTLAGYETQYF. CDR3 sequence (DNA): TGCGCCAGCACGCTAGCGGGATACGAGACCCAGTACTTC.

The chain employs TRBV6-1 and TRBJ1-1; D unresolved. CDR3 length equals 13 residues. V was trimmed by 2 bases and J by 5 bases, leaving 9 bases between them. CDR1 is MNHNS and CDR2 is SASEGT in the germline V gene. Written as DNA, the CDR3 is TGTGCCAGCAGTGAAATTTTAGAGACTGAAGCTTTCTTT. Translation: CASSEILETEAFF.

The chain uses TRBV6-5 and TRBJ2-1, with D tentatively TRBD1 (6 bases). Germline V gene lookup returns CDR1 MNHEY and CDR2 SVGAGI. The V end lost 0 bases, the J end lost 9 bases, and 12 bases lay between the germline ends. The CDR3 contains 14 residues. This CDR3 reads CASSYSQGMGEQFF. As DNA, the CDR3 is TGTGCCAGCAGTTACTCGCAGGGGATGGGTGAGCAGTTCTTC.

The chain couples TRBV5-1 to TRBJ2-2; 11 nucleotides match TRBD1. Germline-derived CDR1 and CDR2 are SGHRS and YFSETQ. This CDR3 spans 16 amino acids. The trim removed 7 bases at V and 5 bases at J, leaving 10 bases unmatched. The CDR3 loop is CASGGGDRGYTGELFF. CDR3 coding DNA: TGCGCCAGCGGCGGCGGGGACAGGGGGTATACCGGGGAGCTGTTTTTT.